These 13 T cell receptor beta chains were sequenced from one sample in a study of cytomegalovirus exposure and HLA in healthy donors. PCR involved 60 Vbeta and 13 Jbeta primers. Produced via immunoSEQ multiplex PCR; TCRdb's table is partial and in-frame only. This table holds around 85,000 clones, about 80% found once. The sample was PBMCs. These receptors originate from a man aged 50 to 59 in good health and CMV-seropositive.

This chain links TRBV2 with TRBJ2-1; 8 bases align to TRBD2. The V segment lost 3 bases and the J segment 6 bases; nucleotides outside the gene matches: 7. This CDR3 contains 15 residues. From germline, CDR1 is SNHLY and CDR2 FYNNEI. The CDR3, as DNA: TGTGCCAGCAGTGATACCGGGACTAGTTTCAATGAGCAGTTCTTC. Translation: CASSDTGTSFNEQFF.

The rearrangement links TRBV5-6 to TRBJ1-2; D is unresolved. This CDR3 spans 15 amino acids. V was trimmed by 2 bases and J by 5 bases, leaving 16 bases between them. The V gene's germline CDR1 is SGHDT and CDR2 YYEEEE. This CDR3 is CASSFTEKVWYGYTF. The CDR3 region has the DNA TGTGCCAGCAGCTTTACTGAGAAAGTGTGGTATGGCTACACCTTC. Using reference TRBV5-6 and TRBJ1-2 for the parts outside the CDR3, the full variable domain is DAGVTQSPTHLIKTRGQQVTLRCSPKSGHDTVSWYQQALGQGPQFIFQYYEEEERQRGNFPDRFSGHQFPNYSSELNVNALLLGDSALYLCASSFTEKVWYGYTFGSGTRLTVV.

This chain joins TRBV7-2 and TRBJ2-1, with TRBD2 as a possible D gene (5 bases). With 5 bases removed from V and 14 bases from J, the gap between germline ends came to 10 bases. Germline V gene data show CDR1 as SGHTA and CDR2 as FQGNSA. The CDR3 has 10 residues. CDR3 DNA sequence: TGTGCCAGCAGCGGAGGAGTTGAGTTCTTC. It translates to CASSGGVEFF.

This clone appeared once. This sequence joins TRBV30 and TRBJ2-3, with D perhaps TRBD2 (5 bases). The CDR3 loop spans 15 amino acids. V was clipped by 0 bases and J by 5 bases, with 15 bases between them. Germline-derived CDR1 and CDR2 are GTSNPN and SVGIG (reference sequence). The CDR3 spells CAWSVPRGLEDTQYF. The CDR3 DNA reads as TGTGCCTGGAGTGTTCCTAGAGGGTTGGAAGATACGCAGTATTTT.

The chain recombines TRBV5-1 with TRBJ2-1, with 7 bases identical to TRBD2. Looked up from germline, CDR1 is SGHRS and CDR2 is YFSETQ. The CDR3 totals 14 residues. Trimming cost V 0 bases and J 9 bases; bases outside gene matches: 6. The DNA of the CDR3 is TGCGCCAGCAGCTTGGCCTCCCGCGGGAGTGAGCAGTTCTTC. Translation gives CASSLASRGSEQFF.

The rearrangement joins TRBV5-5 to TRBJ1-1; D remains ambiguous. V was cut by 2 bases and J by 1 base, with 9 bases left in between. The CDR3 consists of 14 residues. Germline-derived CDR1 and CDR2 are SGHKS and YYEKEE (reference sequence). CDR3 region: CASSFRLANTEAFF. The DNA of the CDR3 is TGTGCCAGCAGCTTCCGGTTAGCGAACACTGAAGCTTTCTTT. The entire variable domain, with the rest obtained from reference TRBV5-5 and TRBJ1-1, is as follows: DAGVTQSPTHLIKTRGQQVTLRCSPISGHKSVSWYQQVLGQGPQFIFQYYEKEERGRGNFPDRFSARQFPNYSSELNVNALLLGDSALYLCASSFRLANTEAFFGQGTRLTVV.

The chain joins TRBV4-2 to TRBJ2-2; 11 bases map to TRBD2. After removal of 0 bases from V and 5 bases from J, the junction contained 5 bases not matched to a gene. The germline V gene has CDR1 LGHNA and CDR2 YNFKEQ. CDR3 length: 17 amino acids. In DNA, the CDR3 is TGTGCCAGCAGCCAAGATGGGCTAGCGGGAGGTACCGGGGAGCTGTTTTTT. Translated, it gives CASSQDGLAGGTGELFF.

The gene calls are TRBV5-1 and TRBJ1-2; D not resolved. The CDR3 is made up of 14 amino acids. Germline V gene data show CDR1 as SGHRS and CDR2 as YFSETQ. V was clipped by 6 bases and J by 0 bases, with 12 bases between them. The DNA for the CDR3 is TGCGCCAGCACCCAAGACATTACTAACTATGGCTACACCTTC. Protein: CASTQDITNYGYTF.

This clone was recorded only once. CDR3 sequence (DNA): TGTGCCAGCGCTGGGGGCCCGAATGAGCAGTACTTC. Protein sequence: CASAGGPNEQYF. This chain links TRBV27 with TRBJ2-7, with a weak D call TRBD1 (6 bases). The CDR3 extends over 12 amino acids. With 8 bases removed from V and 7 bases from J, the gap between germline ends came to 15 bases. Germline loops: CDR1 MNHEY, CDR2 SMNVEV (reference sequence).

The chain uses TRBV4-1 and TRBJ2-7; tentative D call: TRBD2 (6 bases). Trimming removed 0 bases from V and 7 bases from J, with 16 bases in between. CDR1 and CDR2 (germline): MGHRA, YSYEKL. The CDR3 extends over 15 amino acids. The CDR3 DNA reads TGCGCCAGCAGCCAAGATGTAAACTACGGGGGAGAGCAGTACTTC. Protein sequence: CASSQDVNYGGEQYF.

In nucleotides, the CDR3 is TGTGCCAGCAGTCCCCTCTCTAGCGGGAGAGGGTACCAGTACTTC. Translating gives CASSPLSSGRGYQYF. The rearrangement uses TRBV27 and TRBJ2-5; 10 nucleotides align to TRBD2. The CDR3 totals 15 residues. The trim removed 5 bases at V and 10 bases at J, leaving 13 bases unmatched. Germline V lookup: CDR1 MNHEY, CDR2 SMNVEV (reference sequence).

A single count supports this clone. The chain combines TRBV4-1 with TRBJ2-7; the D gene is possibly TRBD1 (5 bases). The ends were cut back, 4 bases at V and 3 bases at J, with 19 bases in the middle. The CDR3 is 16 amino acids. Germline loops: CDR1 MGHRA, CDR2 YSYEKL. Here the CDR3 reads CASSLGPPGLGYEQYF. The CDR3 DNA reads TGCGCCAGCAGCCTTGGTCCGCCAGGGCTTGGCTACGAGCAGTACTTC.

The chain couples TRBV9 to TRBJ1-5, with 7 bases fitting TRBD1. This CDR3 contains 13 residues. Trimming removed 3 bases from V and 4 bases from J; junction bases left unmatched: 1. Germline V CDR1 and CDR2: SGDLS, YYNGEE. DNA of the CDR3: TGTGCCAGCAGCGCAGGGGGAAATCAGCCCCAGCATTTT. The encoded protein is CASSAGGNQPQHF.